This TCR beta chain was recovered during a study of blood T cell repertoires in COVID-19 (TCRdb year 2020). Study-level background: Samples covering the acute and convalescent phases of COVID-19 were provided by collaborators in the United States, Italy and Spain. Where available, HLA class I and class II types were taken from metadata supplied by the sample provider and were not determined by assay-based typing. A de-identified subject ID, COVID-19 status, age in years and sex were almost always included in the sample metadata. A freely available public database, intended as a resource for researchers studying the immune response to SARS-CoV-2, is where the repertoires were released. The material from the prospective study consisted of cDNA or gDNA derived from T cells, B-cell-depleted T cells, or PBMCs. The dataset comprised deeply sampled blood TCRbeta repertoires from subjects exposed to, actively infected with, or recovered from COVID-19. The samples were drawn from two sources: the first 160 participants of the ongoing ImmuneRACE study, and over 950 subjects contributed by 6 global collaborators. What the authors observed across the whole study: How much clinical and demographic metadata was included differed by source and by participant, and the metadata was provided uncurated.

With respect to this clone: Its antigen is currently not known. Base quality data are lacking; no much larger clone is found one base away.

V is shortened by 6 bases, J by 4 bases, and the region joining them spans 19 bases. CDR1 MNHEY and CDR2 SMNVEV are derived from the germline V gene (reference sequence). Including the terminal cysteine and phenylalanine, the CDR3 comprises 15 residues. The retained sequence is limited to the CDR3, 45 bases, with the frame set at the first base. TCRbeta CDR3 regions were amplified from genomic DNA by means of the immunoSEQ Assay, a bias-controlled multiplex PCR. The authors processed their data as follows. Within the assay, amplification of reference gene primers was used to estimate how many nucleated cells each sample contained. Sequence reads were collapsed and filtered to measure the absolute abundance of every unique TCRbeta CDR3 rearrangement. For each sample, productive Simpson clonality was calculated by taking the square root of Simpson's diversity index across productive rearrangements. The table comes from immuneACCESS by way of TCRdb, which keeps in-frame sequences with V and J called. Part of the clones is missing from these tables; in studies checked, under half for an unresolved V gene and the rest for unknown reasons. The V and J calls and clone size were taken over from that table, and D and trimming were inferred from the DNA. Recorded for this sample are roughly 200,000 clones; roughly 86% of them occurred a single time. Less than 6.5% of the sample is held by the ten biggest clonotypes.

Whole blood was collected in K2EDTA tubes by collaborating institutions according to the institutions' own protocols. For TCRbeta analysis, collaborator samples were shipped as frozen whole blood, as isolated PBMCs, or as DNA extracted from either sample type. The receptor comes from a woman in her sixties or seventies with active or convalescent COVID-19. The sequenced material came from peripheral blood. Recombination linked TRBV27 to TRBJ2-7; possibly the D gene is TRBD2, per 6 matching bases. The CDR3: CASSIAAGSVYEQYF. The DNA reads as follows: TGTGCCAGCAGCATAGCGGCCGGGAGCGTATACGAGCAGTACTTC.